The 23 T cell receptor beta chains below all came from one sample that was sequenced in a study of immune evolution from preneoplasia to lung adenocarcinoma. Some clones are missing from TCRdb's copy, which holds only in-frame ones; the method was immunoSEQ multiplex PCR. The sample holds 35,000 to 40,000 clones, 74% seen once. The sample comprised FFPE invasive lung adenocarcinoma tissue. These receptors all come from a person aged 55 to 70 with lung adenocarcinoma.

This clone has more than one count but fewer than ten. This chain uses TRBV28 with TRBJ2-7; no clear D. The CDR3 contains 12 residues. V was shortened by 8 bases and J by 2 bases, with 10 bases between the two germline ends. The germline V gene encodes CDR1 MDHEN and CDR2 SYDVKM. The CDR3 region has the DNA TGTGCCAGCGGCTACATGGCCTACGAGCAGTACTTC. Protein product: CASGYMAYEQYF.

A note on this clone: The same CDR3 also results from other DNA sequences found in this sample. The chain is built from TRBV18 and TRBJ2-3, with D possibly matching TRBD2 (6 bases). Germline CDR1 and CDR2: KGHSH and LQKENI. The CDR3 contains 15 residues. V lost 0 bases, J lost 1 base, and 8 bases lay in between. CDR3 coding DNA: TGTGCCAGCTCACCACCGTTAGCGGGCACAGATACGCAGTATTTT. The encoded protein is CASSPPLAGTDTQYF.

The V and J genes are TRBV7-2 and TRBJ2-3; D is unclear. The CDR3 sequence is 13 residues long. Germline lookup yields CDR1 SGHTA and CDR2 FQGNSA. V was cut by 1 base and J by 5 bases, with 7 bases left in between. In DNA form, the CDR3 reads TGTGCCAGCAGCTTAGGAGGCCGAGATACGCAGTATTTT. Protein: CASSLGGRDTQYF.

The chain employs TRBV27 and TRBJ2-2; D call uncertain. Trimming took 0 bases from V and 1 from J, leaving 3 bases between them. Germline V gives CDR1 MNHEY, CDR2 SMNVEV (reference sequence). This CDR3 region has 14 residues. The CDR3 bases are TGTGCCAGCAGTTTATCGATGAACACCGGGGAGCTGTTTTTT. The encoded protein is CASSLSMNTGELFF.

The chain joins TRBV11-3 to TRBJ2-4, with D possibly matching TRBD2 (5 bases). The CDR3 covers 15 residues. Germline CDR1 reads SGHNT; CDR2 reads YENEEA. Trimming left V 1 base short and J 1 base short, with 8 bases between. In DNA, the CDR3 is TGTGCCAGCAGCTTAGGTGGGAGTGCCAAAAACATTCAGTACTTC. This sequence encodes CASSLGGSAKNIQYF.

The chain recombines TRBV7-3 with TRBJ1-1; D not certain. CDR1 is SGHTA and CDR2 is FQGTGA in the germline V gene. Trimming removed 4 bases at V and 5 bases at J, with 11 bases between. The CDR3 is 13 amino acids. The CDR3 DNA follows: TGTGCCAGCAGCTCTCGAAGGGAGACTGAAGCTTTCTTT. As protein: CASSSRRETEAFF.

This clone was observed a single time. The V call is TRBV25-1, the J call TRBJ2-2; the match to TRBD2 covers 11 bases. The CDR3 covers 18 residues. Per the germline V gene, CDR1 is MGHDK and CDR2 is SYGVNS. After removal of 3 bases from V and 0 bases from J, the junction contained 6 bases not matched to a gene. The DNA of the CDR3 is TGTGCCAGCAGTGACCCCGGGACTAGCGGAGCGAACACCGGGGAGCTGTTTTTT. Protein product: CASSDPGTSGANTGELFF.

The rearrangement links TRBV5-4 to TRBJ2-1; TRBD2 matches at 9 bases. This CDR3 comprises 18 residues. CDR1 and CDR2 from the germline V gene are SGHNT and YYREEE (reference sequence). The trim removed 4 bases at V and 0 bases at J, leaving 11 bases unmatched. CDR3 nucleotide sequence: TGTGCCAGCAGCCAAATATTCGGCGGGAGGGGCTCCTACAATGAGCAGTTCTTC. Amino acids: CASSQIFGGRGSYNEQFF.

The V call is TRBV5-6, the J call TRBJ1-5; D unclear. The CDR3 spans 17 residues. CDR1 is SGHDT and CDR2 is YYEEEE in the germline V gene. The V end lost 1 base, the J end lost 1 base, and 15 bases lay between the germline ends. CDR3: CASSLRSHTLSNQPQHF. CDR3 in DNA: TGTGCCAGCAGCTTGAGGTCGCACACCCTGAGCAATCAGCCCCAGCATTTT.

J is TRBJ2-5 and V is TRBV18; the D gene is possibly TRBD1 (6 bases). Trimming removed 6 bases at V and 2 bases at J, with 16 bases between. This CDR3 region has 15 residues. From germline, CDR1 is KGHSH and CDR2 LQKENI. Here the CDR3 DNA reads TGTGCCAGCTCTAAACAATCTGGACAGCAAGAGACCCAGTACTTC. This gives the protein CASSKQSGQQETQYF.

The V call is TRBV9, the J call TRBJ2-7, with no clear D. The CDR3 consists of 13 residues. Germline values: CDR1 SGDLS, CDR2 YYNGEE. Deletions cut 4 bases from V and 1 base from J, with 9 bases between. This chain's CDR3 is CASSKAKSYEQYF. The CDR3 DNA reads as TGTGCCAGCAGCAAGGCTAAATCCTACGAGCAGTACTTC.

This chain joins TRBV11-3 and TRBJ2-1, with D possibly being TRBD2 (7 bases). Germline loops: CDR1 SGHNT, CDR2 YENEEA. The length of the CDR3 is 15 residues. Trimming took off 5 bases at V and 3 bases at J, with 14 bases between the two ends. The CDR3 DNA is TGTGCCAGCAGCGCCGAGGGGGAGGGCTACAATGAGCAGTTCTTC. It codes for CASSAEGEGYNEQFF.

This clone was recorded only once. A read error may produce the germline difference seen at one junction end. The chain couples TRBV6-6 to TRBJ1-2; possibly TRBD1 for D (6 bases). CDR1 is MNHNY and CDR2 is SVGAGI in the germline V gene (reference sequence). CDR3 length: 12 residues. CDR3 residues: CASSARGGPPSF. CDR3 nucleotides: TGTGCCAGCAGTGCCCGCGGGGGCCCGCCTAGCTTC.

In its sample, this clone was seen a few times. This chain joins TRBV29-1 and TRBJ1-2; unclear D gene. Germline V CDR1 and CDR2: SQVTM, ANQGSEA. V dropped 3 bases and J dropped 8 bases, with 10 bases sitting between them. The CDR3 loop spans 11 amino acids. CDR3 DNA: TGCAGCGTTGAGAGCGGTGGGGGCTACACCTTC. It translates to CSVESGGGYTF.

V gene TRBV19 combines with J gene TRBJ1-2; tentatively, D is TRBD1 (5 bases). This CDR3 is 16 amino acids long. Germline-derived CDR1 and CDR2 are LNHDA and SQIVND (reference sequence). V was trimmed by 4 bases and J by 6 bases, leaving 21 bases between them. The CDR3 loop reads CASSTPGTAISDGYTF. In nucleotides, the CDR3 is TGTGCCAGTAGTACCCCCGGGACCGCCATTTCCGATGGCTACACCTTC.

This clone was counted a few times. The rearrangement uses TRBV29-1 and TRBJ2-1; D gene unclear. Germline loops: CDR1 SQVTM, CDR2 ANQGSEA. Trimming removed 7 bases from V and 9 bases from J, with 19 bases in between. The CDR3 is 13 amino acids. CDR3 amino acids: CSAAALEGSEQFF. DNA of the CDR3: TGCAGCGCCGCGGCTCTAGAAGGTAGTGAGCAGTTCTTC.

The V call is TRBV14, the J call TRBJ2-4; D is perhaps TRBD1 (6 bases). CDR1 and CDR2 from the germline V gene are SGHDN and FVKESK. This CDR3 has 17 residues. Trimming removed 1 base from V and 0 bases from J, with 13 bases in between. In nucleotides, the CDR3 is TGTGCCAGCAGCCAAGGGAAGGGGGTCCTAGCCAAAAACATTCAGTACTTC. It is translated as CASSQGKGVLAKNIQYF.

This chain links TRBV11-3 with TRBJ2-7, with 10 bases fitting TRBD1. The V and J ends lost 5 bases and 2 bases, in that order; junction bases with no gene match: 6. Germline CDR1 reads SGHNT; CDR2 reads YENEEA. The CDR3 is made up of 15 amino acids. The CDR3 DNA reads TGTGCCAGCAGCATGCCGGACAGGGGGGCCTACGAGCAGTACTTC. Amino acid sequence: CASSMPDRGAYEQYF.

The genes are TRBV7-2 and TRBJ1-3, with 9 bases fitting TRBD1. The CDR3 covers 14 residues. The germline gives CDR1 SGHTA, CDR2 FQGNSA. V gave up 5 bases and J gave up 4 bases; unmatched junction bases: 3. This CDR3 reads CASSPGTGGNTIYF. In DNA form, the CDR3 reads TGTGCCAGCAGCCCAGGGACAGGGGGAAACACCATATATTTT. Combining the CDR3 with reference TRBV7-2 and TRBJ1-3 gives the whole variable domain GAGVSQSPSNKVTEKGKDVELRCDPISGHTALYWYRQSLGQGLEFLIYFQGNSAPDKSGLPSDRFSAERTGGSVSTLTIQRTQQEDSAVYLCASSPGTGGNTIYFGEGSWLTVV.

The CDR3 reads CASTRTGSYGYTF. CDR3 DNA: TGTGCCAGCACTCGGACAGGGAGCTATGGCTACACCTTC. This sequence joins TRBV9 and TRBJ1-2; 8 bases are a match to TRBD1. The CDR3 is made up of 13 amino acids. V trimming: 6 bases; J trimming: 4 bases; junction bases outside the gene matches: 5. Germline loops: CDR1 SGDLS, CDR2 YYNGEE.

The V call is TRBV28, the J call TRBJ2-7, with 12 bases identical to TRBD2. This CDR3 has 16 amino acids. Germline V lookup: CDR1 MDHEN, CDR2 SYDVKM. The V gene end was trimmed by 8 bases and the J gene end by 7 bases; junction bases not matched to a gene: 15. The CDR3 protein is CASPPPLLAGGGEQYF. DNA for the CDR3: TGTGCCAGCCCGCCGCCTCTTCTAGCGGGAGGGGGGGAGCAGTACTTC.

This clone was seen more than once but under ten times. The chain joins TRBV6-5 to TRBJ2-3; 7 bases agree with TRBD2. Losses at the gene ends were 6 bases for V and 0 bases for J; bases not matched to a gene: 6. CDR3 size: 15 residues. Germline V gives CDR1 MNHEY, CDR2 SVGAGI. The CDR3 region is CASSRSGISTDTQYF. CDR3 DNA: TGTGCCAGCAGCCGGAGCGGGATTAGCACAGATACGCAGTATTTT.

V usage is TRBV2 and J usage is TRBJ2-5; D tentatively reads TRBD1 or TRBD2 (5 bases each). The CDR3 runs to 13 residues. The V gene's germline CDR1 is SNHLY and CDR2 FYNNEI. The germline V and J ends were trimmed by 3 bases and 8 bases, with 13 bases remaining between them. CDR3 sequence (DNA): TGTGCCAGCAGTGATGAGGCTGGGGGTACCCAGTACTTC. Its protein is CASSDEAGGTQYF.